The next 18 T cell receptor beta chains were all read from a single sample in a study of human T cells and chemical hapten exposure. Time point meaning: patch test 2, 6 weeks after DPC sensitization. As to treatment: therapeutic diphenylcyclopropenone sensitization with weekly scalp DPC. Each CDR3 protein gets one entry after TCRdb re-called the RACE reads with MiXCR. The data hold about 110,000 distinct CDR3 sequences, with 9.2% observed a single time. The sequences come from whole blood, collected in connection with sensitization to the hapten diphenylcyclopropenone (DPC). The receptors shown here come from a woman aged 40 to 49 with alopecia areata. Some clones in this sample may be carry-over from other donors' samples.

This clonotype was counted at least ten times. V usage is TRBV27 and J usage is TRBJ1-1; D is unresolved. Germline loops: CDR1 MNHEY, CDR2 SMNVEV (reference sequence). Trimming left V 2 bases short and J 5 bases short, with 15 bases between. This CDR3 is 15 amino acids long. This chain's CDR3 is CASSLEGPPLTEAFF. Written as DNA, the CDR3 is TGTGCCAGCAGTTTAGAAGGGCCCCCTTTGACTGAAGCTTTCTTT.

The chain joins TRBV7-2 to TRBJ2-1; D remains unclear. V was clipped by 2 bases and J by 3 bases, with 8 bases between them. CDR1 is SGHTA and CDR2 is FQGNSA in the germline V gene. The CDR3 sequence is 14 residues long. The CDR3: CASSLFPGYNEQFF. CDR3 DNA sequence: TGTGCCAGCAGCTTATTTCCCGGCTACAATGAGCAGTTCTTC.

This clonotype was counted ten times or more. The chain employs TRBV5-6 and TRBJ2-1, with unresolved D. The CDR3 sequence is 12 residues long. Trimming pared 0 bases from V and 7 bases from J, leaving 5 bases between. Germline V gene sequence: CDR1 SGHDT, CDR2 YYEEEE. CDR3 coding DNA: TGTGCCAGCAGCTTGGTACCGAATGAGCAGTTCTTC. Translated, it gives CASSLVPNEQFF. Full variable domain (outside the CDR3, taken from reference TRBV5-6 and TRBJ2-1): DAGVTQSPTHLIKTRGQQVTLRCSPKSGHDTVSWYQQALGQGPQFIFQYYEEEERQRGNFPDRFSGHQFPNYSSELNVNALLLGDSALYLCASSLVPNEQFFGPGTRLTVL.

V and J are TRBV7-9 and TRBJ1-5; D uncertain. V dropped 1 base and J dropped 6 bases, with 7 bases sitting between them. The CDR3 has 13 residues. Germline-derived CDR1 and CDR2 are SEHNR and FQNEAQ (reference sequence). This CDR3 is CASSLDSAQPQHF. CDR3 sequence (DNA): TGTGCCAGCAGCTTAGACTCGGCTCAGCCCCAGCATTTT.

The sample holds a few counts of this clonotype. V usage is TRBV10-3 and J usage is TRBJ2-3; TRBD2 is a possible D gene (6 bases). The germline gives CDR1 ENHRY, CDR2 SYGVKD. Trimming stripped 10 bases from V and 2 bases from J, with 16 bases between. The CDR3 is 14 residues long. The CDR3 DNA sequence: TGTGCCACCCAAGATTTAGCGGACACAGATACGCAGTATTTT. It encodes CATQDLADTDTQYF.

As to this clonotype: An end of the junction does not agree with germline; a read error may underlie this. V gene TRBV11-2 combines with J gene TRBJ2-7, with 9 bases identical to TRBD1. Germline CDR1 SGHAT, CDR2 FQNNGV. The CDR3 runs to 15 residues. The chain's CDR3 is CANSKMGQGHYEQYF. CDR3 nucleotides: TGTGCCAACAGCAAAATGGGACAGGGACACTACGAGCAGTACTTC. The full variable domain, with the rest looked up from reference TRBV11-2 and TRBJ2-7, is EAGVAQSPRYKIIEKRQSVAFWCNPISGHATLYWYQQILGQGPKLLIQFQNNGVVDDSQLPKDRFSAERLKGVDSTLKIQPAKLEDSAVYLCANSKMGQGHYEQYFGPGTRLTVT.

This clonotype was picked up many times. The chain joins TRBV5-1 to TRBJ1-1, with a possible D match to TRBD1 (6 bases). V shed 5 bases and J shed 1 base, with 12 bases lying between them. Per germline, CDR1 SGHRS and CDR2 YFSETQ. CDR3 length: 14 residues. CDR3 in DNA: TGCGCCAGCAGTCCCTGGGGGGCGAACACTGAAGCTTTCTTT. Amino acids: CASSPWGANTEAFF.

The rearrangement links TRBV27 to TRBJ1-5, with TRBD1 matching 11 bases. There are 17 residues in the CDR3. CDR1 MNHEY and CDR2 SMNVEV come from the germline V gene (reference sequence). Losses at the gene ends were 5 bases for V and 6 bases for J; bases not matched to a gene: 12. The DNA for the CDR3 is TGTGCCAGCAGTAAGACCGGGACAGGGGGAAGGAGTCAGCCCCAGCATTTT. Translating it yields CASSKTGTGGRSQPQHF.

The V and J genes are TRBV24-1 and TRBJ2-5; 7 positions agree with TRBD1. V lost 0 bases, J lost 4 bases, and 10 bases stayed unmatched. This CDR3 is 17 amino acids long. Germline CDR1 KGHDR, CDR2 SFDVKD. Written as DNA, the CDR3 is TGTGCCACCAGTGATTTGCACTCGACAGGGAGCCCAGAGACCCAGTACTTC. Amino acid sequence: CATSDLHSTGSPETQYF.

This clonotype was recorded at least ten times. This chain joins TRBV5-1 and TRBJ1-1; 7 bases fit TRBD1. This CDR3 contains 18 residues. V shed 3 bases and J 0 bases; nucleotides not matched to a gene: 14. Germline CDR1 reads SGHRS; CDR2 reads YFSETQ. The CDR3 DNA is TGCGCCAGCAGCTCCCGCAGAGGGGACAGAGTCGTGAACACTGAAGCTTTCTTT. Protein: CASSSRRGDRVVNTEAFF.

This clonotype has at least ten counts. The J gene is TRBJ2-3, the V gene TRBV7-9; D unclear. V was trimmed by 5 bases and J by 0 bases, leaving 9 bases between them. The V gene's germline CDR1 is SEHNR and CDR2 FQNEAQ (reference sequence). The CDR3 sequence is 14 residues long. The CDR3: CASSPQQSTDTQYF. The CDR3 DNA sequence: TGTGCCAGCAGCCCTCAGCAGAGCACAGATACGCAGTATTTT.

This clonotype was picked up a small number of times. This chain links TRBV6-5 with TRBJ1-2; 7 bases line up with TRBD1. CDR3 size: 15 residues. V shed 2 bases, J shed 4 bases, and the junction held 7 bases outside the gene matches. Germline V gene data show CDR1 as MNHEY and CDR2 as SVGAGI. The CDR3 DNA reads as TGTGCCAGCAGTTACGCCGGACAGGTTGGCTATGGCTACACCTTC. This codes for CASSYAGQVGYGYTF.

In its sample, this clonotype was seen many times. The chain carries TRBV7-9 and TRBJ1-3, with D unclear. The V and J ends lost 2 bases and 1 base respectively, with 9 bases between them. Germline V lookup: CDR1 SEHNR, CDR2 FQNEAQ (reference sequence). This CDR3 has 15 amino acids. CDR3 loop: CASSLYGESGNTIYF. The CDR3 nucleotides are TGTGCCAGCAGCTTATACGGGGAATCTGGAAACACCATATATTTT.

This chain connects TRBV25-1 to TRBJ2-1, with 9 positions matching TRBD1. The J segment lost 5 bases and the V segment lost 2 bases, leaving 7 bases of the junction unmatched. From germline, CDR1 is MGHDK and CDR2 SYGVNS. The CDR3 loop spans 16 amino acids. CDR3 DNA sequence: TGTGCCAGCAGTGAACCCAGGACAGGGGTAAACAATGAGCAGTTCTTC. This codes for CASSEPRTGVNNEQFF. Filled out from reference TRBV25-1 and TRBJ2-1, the complete variable domain reads EADIYQTPRYLVIGTGKKITLECSQTMGHDKMYWYQQDPGMELHLIHYSYGVNSTEKGDLSSESTVSRIRTEHFPLTLESARPSHTSQYLCASSEPRTGVNNEQFFGPGTRLTVL.

Worth noting for this clonotype: A read error may be the cause here, since a much bigger clone is one base away. The conserved final phenylalanine or tryptophan is absent from the CDR3, which likely points to a read error. The J gene is TRBJ1-4, the V gene TRBV28, with 7 bases identical to TRBD1. This CDR3 is built from 14 residues. Germline values: CDR1 MDHEN, CDR2 SYDVKM. After removal of 5 bases from V and 8 bases from J, the junction contained 8 bases not matched to a gene. The DNA for the CDR3 is TGTGCCAGCAGTCAACAGGGGATTCGCGAAAAACTGTTTTCT. It specifies CASSQQGIREKLFS.

This clonotype appeared a few times. The genes are TRBV20-1 and TRBJ2-2, with 7 bases aligning to TRBD2. In germline, CDR1 is DFQATT, CDR2 SNEGSKA (reference sequence). With 2 bases clipped from V and 1 base from J, the junction kept 4 bases outside the gene matches. CDR3 length: 15 amino acids. This CDR3 reads CSARPSGVNTGELFF. The DNA of the CDR3 is TGCAGTGCTAGACCCAGCGGGGTGAACACCGGGGAGCTGTTTTTT.

About this clonotype itself: A junction end diverges from the germline sequence, so it may reflect a read error. The chain uses TRBV5-4 and TRBJ1-1; D not resolved. The germline CDR1 and CDR2 sequences are SGHNT and YYREEE (reference sequence). This CDR3 is 16 amino acids long. CDR3: CACSSSGVTRNTEAFF. The CDR3 bases are TGTGCCTGCAGCTCTTCGGGAGTTACCCGAAACACTGAAGCTTTCTTT.

This clonotype was observed a few times. The chain employs TRBV20-1 and TRBJ2-7; possible D gene TRBD1, 6 bases. This CDR3 contains 14 residues. The V end was cut by 3 bases, the J end by 2 bases, with 14 bases between. CDR1 and CDR2 (germline): DFQATT, SNEGSKA (reference sequence). The DNA of the CDR3 is TGCAGTGCTAGGGACAGCCGAGAGACCTACGAGCAGTACTTC. Residues: CSARDSRETYEQYF.